A selection of T cell receptor beta chains follows, all from one sample in a study of early T cells in non-severe SARS-CoV-2 infection. TCRdb ran MiXCR on the 5' RACE reads and lists one entry per CDR3 protein. The sample consists of more than 80,000 distinct CDR3 sequences, 9.5% to 11% of them appearing once. The sequencing sample was made of whole blood. All receptors derive from an adult who was a healthcare worker with PCR-confirmed SARS-CoV-2 infection or an uninfected control (not recorded which). Both conserved end residues are part of each CDR3. Each record gives: clone size, J gene, V gene, D gene, CDR3 DNA, CDR3 protein. A D gene is named only where the DNA matches it firmly. Some rows mark clone size as missing; the rest say once, few, many or name a class of expanded clone.

many | TRBJ2-7 | TRBV20-1 | . | TGCAGTGCTCTCCGGCGCTCGAGCTACGAGCAGTACTTC | CSALRRSSYEQYF
. | TRBJ2-3 | TRBV29-1 | . | TGCAGCGTTGTGATCCCAGATACGCAGTATTTT | CSVVIPDTQYF
many | TRBJ1-6 | TRBV27 | . | TGTGCCAGCAGTTTAAAGGCGTATAATTCACCCCTCCACTTT | CASSLKAYNSPLHF
few | TRBJ2-7 | TRBV19 | . | TGTGCCAGTGGCGACGGCTACGAGCAGTACTTC | CASGDGYEQYF
few | TRBJ2-1 | TRBV24-1 | TRBD2 | TGTGCCACCAGCTCCCTAGCGGAAGCGTACAATGAGCAGTTCTTC | CATSSLAEAYNEQFF
. | TRBJ2-4 | TRBV12-3/TRBV12-4 | . | TGTGCCAGCAGTTCTACAGGGATGAACATTCAGTACTTC | CASSSTGMNIQYF
medium-sized | TRBJ2-1 | TRBV18 | TRBD2 | TGTGCCAGCTCACCACCGGGCGGGAGGACTCACAATGAGCAGTTCTTC | CASSPPGGRTHNEQFF
. | TRBJ2-7 | TRBV12-3/TRBV12-4 | . | TGTGCCAGCAGTCGAGGGATTAACTCCTACGAGCAGTACTTC | CASSRGINSYEQYF
many | TRBJ2-3 | TRBV5-1 | TRBD1 | TGCGCCAGCAGCTTGGGGACAGGTACAGATACGCAGTATTTT | CASSLGTGTDTQYF
few | TRBJ1-1 | TRBV6-2/TRBV6-3 | TRBD1 | TGTGCCAGCAGTGACAGGGGAGCCCCCGGGGCTTTCTTT | CASSDRGAPGAFF
. | TRBJ2-7 | TRBV28 | . | TGTGCCAGCAGTTTAAGATCCCCCTTTCGTGCCGAGCAGTACTTC | CASSLRSPFRAEQYF
few | TRBJ2-2 | TRBV5-1 | . | TGCGCCAGCAGACTTACGAACACCGGGGAGCTGTTTTTT | CASRLTNTGELFF
few | TRBJ2-1 | TRBV29-1 | TRBD2 | TGCAGCGTTGAAAGGACTAGCGGGAGTTACTCCTACAATGAGCAGTTCTTC | CSVERTSGSYSYNEQFF
. | TRBJ1-1 | TRBV29-1 | . | TGCAGCGCGGGGGACGGGACGGACACTGAAGCTTCCTTT | CSAGDGTDTEASF
. | TRBJ1-1 | TRBV7-3 | . | TGTGCCAGCAGCTTAACACCGGGTGATGGCACTGAAGCTTTCTTT | CASSLTPGDGTEAFF
few | TRBJ2-3 | TRBV7-2 | TRBD2 | TGTGCCAGCAGCTTAGGGCGGGGAGGGAGAGATACGCAGTATTTT | CASSLGRGGRDTQYF
. | TRBJ2-3 | TRBV5-1 | . | TGCGCCAGCAGGTGGGGGGATACGCAGTATTTT | CASRWGDTQYF
many | TRBJ1-1 | TRBV11-2 | . | TGTGCCAGCAGCTTATCTGGGCAAGCGCGGGCTTTCTTT | CASSLSGQARAFF
few | TRBJ2-7 | TRBV27 | TRBD1 | TGTGCCAGCAGGGTACAGGGGGAAGAGCAGTACTTC | CASRVQGEEQYF
many | TRBJ1-5 | TRBV20-1 | . | TGCAGTGCCCTCATACTGGGAGGGGGTGAGCCCCAGCATTTT | CSALILGGGEPQHF
many | TRBJ2-2 | TRBV9 | . | TGTGCCAGCAGCGTCCCGGCCAAGACCGGGGAGCTGTTTTTT | CASSVPAKTGELFF
many | TRBJ2-4 | TRBV30 | . | TGTGCCTGGAGTAGACGACAGAGTACCAAAAACATTCAGTACTTC | CAWSRRQSTKNIQYF
. | TRBJ2-1 | TRBV4-2 | . | TGTGCCAGCACCTACAGCGAGGGGGGGTCCTACAATGAGCAGTTCTTC | CASTYSEGGSYNEQFF
many | TRBJ1-2 | TRBV6-6 | TRBD1 | TGTGCCAGCAGCCTGCGACAGGGTAACTATGGCTACACCTTC | CASSLRQGNYGYTF
many | TRBJ1-1 | TRBV7-3 | . | TGTGCCAGCAGCCTGACAATGAACACTGAAGCTTTCTTT | CASSLTMNTEAFF
. | TRBJ2-1 | TRBV7-6 | TRBD1 | TGTGCCAGCAGCTCCGGGACAGGGGCCTACAATGAGCAGTTCTTC | CASSSGTGAYNEQFF
. | TRBJ1-1 | TRBV3-1 | . | TGTGCCAGCAGCCAAGTTATGGGGGGCGACCTGAACACTGAAGCTTTCTTT | CASSQVMGGDLNTEAFF
. | TRBJ1-1 | TRBV27 | . | TGTGCCAGCAGTTTATTCCCGGGTACTGAAGCTTTCTTT | CASSLFPGTEAFF
. | TRBJ2-1 | TRBV4-1 | TRBD2 | TGCGCCAGCAGCCATCCTAGCGGGAGGGCCGGGGGCGATGAGCAGTTCTTC | CASSHPSGRAGGDEQFF